Described below is a single T cell receptor (beta chain) sequence and its context. Antigen unknown. The sample comes from a study of T cell clones after liver transplantation. Whole-study context: Until 12-24 months post-transplant, subjects got standard immunosuppression and no induction. Timepoints were pre-transplant, pre-withdrawal, and after withdrawal was completed or failed.

The protocol was immunoSEQ multiplex PCR, while the TCRdb copy is restricted to in-frame clones and leaves out a portion. The sample holds approximately 26,000 clones, more than 60% seen once. General study findings and limits: In most of the 8 subjects, circulating graft-donor-reactive CD4 TCRbeta sequences fell significantly after transplant. Post-transplant time points were not standardized, so conclusions are preliminary.

The CDR3 runs 13 residues. Trimming left V 0 bases short and J 5 bases short, with 6 bases between. Germline V CDR1 and CDR2: SGHRS, YFSETQ. The rearrangement joins TRBV5-1 to TRBJ2-1; D is perhaps TRBD2 (5 bases). The specimen was CD4+ T cells from blood, collected before liver transplant. This TCR derives from a human donor who received a liver transplant. The CDR3 bases are TGCGCCAGCAGCTTGGGAGCGGACAATGAGCAGTTCTTC. It codes for CASSLGADNEQFF.